The 29 T cell receptor beta chains given below trace back to one sample, sequenced in a study of blood T cells in healthy people across ages. PCR was performed a second time for about 6 to 11 cycles using a sample-barcoded 5' primer and a J-beta primer mix. TCRdb re-derived calls from the 5' RACE reads in MiXCR, one entry per CDR3 protein. The sample records 380,000 or so distinct CDR3 sequences, about 49% being singletons. Sequencing was done on a sample of blood. These receptors all come from a man aged 60-69 years in good health.

The chain couples TRBV25-1 to TRBJ2-7; TRBD2 is a possible D gene (6 bases). V was trimmed by 4 bases and J by 2 bases, leaving 9 bases between them. The CDR3 is 13 amino acids. CDR1 and CDR2 from the germline V gene are MGHDK and SYGVNS. CDR3: CASSASSAYEQYF. The DNA of the CDR3 is TGTGCCAGCAGTGCGTCTAGCGCCTACGAGCAGTACTTC.

The genes are TRBV9 and TRBJ2-2; the match to TRBD2 covers 8 bases. CDR1 SGDLS and CDR2 YYNGEE come from the germline V gene. The CDR3 is 15 residues long. With V trimmed by 5 bases and J by 4 bases, 7 bases remained unmatched. CDR3 in DNA: TGTGCCAGCAGTCCGGCGGGGGGTCCCACCGGGGAGCTGTTTTTT. This encodes CASSPAGGPTGELFF.

Ten or more counts support this clonotype. This chain links TRBV20-1 with TRBJ2-1; TRBD2 matches at 9 bases. Per the germline V gene, CDR1 is DFQATT and CDR2 is SNEGSKA (reference sequence). V shed 0 bases and J 0 bases; nucleotides not matched to a gene: 12. The CDR3 consists of 19 residues. CDR3 bases: TGCAGTGCTAGAGATCACCTGGGACTAGCTTCTAGCTCCTACAATGAGCAGTTCTTC. This codes for CSARDHLGLASSSYNEQFF.

The chain uses TRBV27 and TRBJ2-1, with 11 bases matching TRBD2. The CDR3 extends over 15 amino acids. V lost 4 bases and J lost 6; bases outside the gene matches: 5. Germline values: CDR1 MNHEY, CDR2 SMNVEV (reference sequence). CDR3 bases: TGTGCCAGCAGTTCCGGGACTAGCGGAGCCAATGAGCAGTTCTTC. Encoded protein: CASSSGTSGANEQFF.

V is TRBV5-8 and J is TRBJ1-2, with 12 nucleotides matching TRBD1. The CDR3 totals 14 residues. Trimming cost V 4 bases and J 7 bases; bases outside gene matches: 5. From germline, CDR1 is SGHTS and CDR2 YDEGEE. CDR3 in amino acids: CASSRGTGGCGYTF. CDR3 DNA: TGTGCCAGCAGCCGTGGGACAGGGGGCTGTGGCTACACCTTC.

With respect to this clonotype: A much larger clone differs by one base, so this may be a read error. The rearrangement uses TRBV12-3 or TRBV12-4 and TRBJ1-5; D is uncertain. V lost 5 bases and J lost 3, with 11 bases in between. This CDR3 has 14 amino acids. This CDR3 reads CASSVATVNQPQHF. The CDR3, as DNA: TGTGCCAGCAGTGTCGCCACAGTCAATCAGCCCCAGCATTTT.

This sequence joins TRBV7-2 and TRBJ2-1; D gene ambiguous. This CDR3 region has 15 residues. V was trimmed by 5 bases and J by 5 bases, leaving 16 bases between them. The germline V gene encodes CDR1 SGHTA and CDR2 FQGNSA. The chain's CDR3 is CASSRHQAKNNEQFF. The CDR3 nucleotides read TGTGCCAGCAGCCGACACCAGGCAAAGAACAATGAGCAGTTCTTC.

With regard to this clonotype: A read error may account for a junction end that differs from germline. This chain joins TRBV20-1 and TRBJ2-1; D is tentatively TRBD1 or TRBD2 (5 bases each). Germline V gene sequence: CDR1 DFQATT, CDR2 SNEGSKA (reference sequence). This CDR3 is built from 17 residues. This CDR3 reads CSARDPFGRGAYNGQFF. The CDR3 nucleotides read TGCAGTGCTAGAGACCCCTTTGGGAGAGGGGCTTACAATGGGCAGTTCTTC.

V is TRBV20-1 and J is TRBJ2-7; D perhaps matches TRBD1 (6 bases). V was pared by 1 base and J by 2 bases, with 12 bases between. CDR1 and CDR2 from the germline V gene are DFQATT and SNEGSKA (reference sequence). The CDR3 length is 14 residues. The CDR3 nucleotides are TGCAGTGCTAGAGTAACAGGGTCGGCCTACGAGCAGTACTTC. This encodes CSARVTGSAYEQYF.

This clonotype was detected a few times. The chain couples TRBV9 to TRBJ2-1; D gene unclear. CDR1 is SGDLS, CDR2 YYNGEE, per germline. V was pared by 6 bases and J by 1 base, with 11 bases between. The CDR3 contains 14 residues. The CDR3 DNA follows: TGTGCCAGCACTAGATCGGAGTCCTACAATGAGCAGTTCTTC. It translates to CASTRSESYNEQFF.

The V gene is TRBV4-1, the J gene TRBJ2-4; 7 bases are a match to TRBD1. The germline V gene encodes CDR1 MGHRA and CDR2 YSYEKL. The V gene end was trimmed by 3 bases and the J gene end by 1 base; junction bases not matched to a gene: 0. The CDR3 spans 14 residues. CDR3 region: CASSQTGAKNIQYF. DNA of the CDR3: TGCGCCAGCAGCCAGACAGGGGCCAAAAACATTCAGTACTTC.

This clonotype was recorded once. The chain uses TRBV6-2 or TRBV6-3 and TRBJ1-4; D perhaps matches TRBD1 (6 bases). The CDR3 spans 16 residues. V was clipped by 6 bases and J by 4 bases, with 18 bases between them. Germline V lookup: CDR1 MNHEY, CDR2 SVGEGT. In DNA form, the CDR3 reads TGTGCCAGCAGACCCCACCGCCAGGGGTTTAATGAAAAACTGTTTTTT. Translation: CASRPHRQGFNEKLFF.

This clonotype has more than one count but fewer than ten. The gene calls are TRBV2 and TRBJ2-1; 11 bases align to TRBD2. Germline assignment: CDR1 SNHLY and CDR2 FYNNEI. This CDR3 has 18 residues. Germline trimming cut 7 bases from V and 1 base from J; bases unmatched to any gene: 12. Here the CDR3 DNA reads TGTGCCAGCATCGGACTAGCGGGCCCGGAGATTTCCTACAATGAGCAGTTCTTC. Amino acids: CASIGLAGPEISYNEQFF.

The rearrangement joins TRBV2 to TRBJ2-1; 12 bases are a match to TRBD2. Per the germline V gene, CDR1 is SNHLY and CDR2 is FYNNEI. The CDR3 length is 14 residues. V lost 4 bases and J lost 7; bases outside the gene matches: 2. The CDR3 is CASSALAGGNEQFF. The CDR3 DNA reads TGTGCCAGCAGTGCACTAGCGGGGGGTAATGAGCAGTTCTTC. Supplemented by reference TRBV2 and TRBJ2-1, the full variable domain reads EPEVTQTPSHQVTQMGQEVILRCVPISNHLYFYWYRQILGQKVEFLVSFYNNEISEKSEIFDDQFSVERPDGSNFTLKIRSTKLEDSAMYFCASSALAGGNEQFFGPGTRLTVL.

This clonotype was detected a few times. The rearrangement links TRBV20-1 to TRBJ2-7; a possible D gene is TRBD1 (6 bases). Germline CDR1 and CDR2: DFQATT and SNEGSKA (reference sequence). The CDR3 loop spans 15 amino acids. Trimming took 2 bases from V and 0 from J, leaving 14 bases between them. The CDR3 DNA sequence: TGCAGTGCTAGATATCCTGACAGGTCCTCCTACGAGCAGTACTTC. It codes for CSARYPDRSSYEQYF.

Remarks on this clonotype: A read error is possible here, since a much larger clone lies one base away. V is TRBV7-9 and J is TRBJ2-1; D is tentatively TRBD1 or TRBD2 (5 bases each). V was shortened by 5 bases and J by 2 bases, with 13 bases between the two germline ends. From germline, CDR1 is SEHNR and CDR2 FQNEAQ (reference sequence). The CDR3 is 15 residues long. As DNA, the CDR3 is TGTGCCAGCAGCCCAGGGAGTCCAGCCTACAATGAGCAGTTCTTC. Translation gives CASSPGSPAYNEQFF.

This clonotype was seen a handful of times. This rearrangement joins TRBV29-1 to TRBJ2-4; 7 bases agree with TRBD1. The J call could be wrong; TRBJ2-7 is a better fit for the DNA end. Germline CDR1 and CDR2: SQVTM and ANQGSEA. This CDR3 region has 12 residues. The CDR3 protein is CSVKGTAYEQYF. CDR3 DNA: TGCAGCGTTAAAGGGACAGCTTACGAGCAGTACTTC.

The CDR3 coding sequence is TGCAGCGTTTCCGGGACATTCAATTATGGCTACACCTTC. Protein sequence: CSVSGTFNYGYTF. V usage is TRBV29-1 and J usage is TRBJ1-2; D is perhaps TRBD1 (6 bases). The CDR3 loop spans 13 amino acids. The germline V and J ends were trimmed by 5 bases and 5 bases, with 15 bases remaining between them. CDR1 is SQVTM, CDR2 ANQGSEA, per germline.

This clonotype came up many times. This chain uses TRBV27 with TRBJ2-5, with D hard to call. The CDR3 spans 13 residues. Trimming removed 4 bases from V and 5 bases from J, with 11 bases in between. Germline V gene lookup returns CDR1 MNHEY and CDR2 SMNVEV (reference sequence). The CDR3 nucleotides read TGTGCCAGCAGTTGGGGAAGCGAGGAGACCCAGTACTTC. Protein: CASSWGSEETQYF.

The chain combines TRBV6-1 with TRBJ2-7, with 12 bases fitting TRBD2. The closer fit of TRBJ2-5 to the DNA end suggests the J call may be wrong. The germline CDR1 and CDR2 sequences are MNHNS and SASEGT. The CDR3 extends over 17 amino acids. CDR3 sequence (DNA): TGTGCCAGCACCAAGGGGCTAGCGGGAGGGCCAGGAGAGACCCAGTACTTC. Translation gives CASTKGLAGGPGETQYF.

This clonotype was seen only a few times. The chain employs TRBV9 and TRBJ2-1; possible D gene TRBD2, 5 bases. Germline CDR1 is SGDLS and CDR2 is YYNGEE. This CDR3 has 12 amino acids. The V gene lost 3 bases and the J gene lost 9 bases, with 10 bases spanning the gap. CDR3 DNA: TGTGCCAGCAGCGCCGGGATCGGTGAGCAGTTCTTC. It is translated as CASSAGIGEQFF.

V gene TRBV24-1 combines with J gene TRBJ2-5; 8 positions agree with TRBD2. Per the germline V gene, CDR1 is KGHDR and CDR2 is SFDVKD. With V trimmed by 4 bases and J by 11 bases, 20 bases remained unmatched. The CDR3 totals 17 residues. The DNA of the CDR3 is TGTGCCACCAGTGAATCGGGAGGGCTTAGGTTCTACAATGAGCAGTACTTC. Protein product: CATSESGGLRFYNEQYF.

The CDR3 bases are TGCGCCAGCAGCTCAAAACAACTCGGGACCCGGAGAGAGTATGGCTACACCTTC. This codes for CASSSKQLGTRREYGYTF. This chain joins TRBV5-1 and TRBJ1-2, with D possibly being TRBD1 (5 bases). The CDR3 has 18 residues. Germline V gives CDR1 SGHRS, CDR2 YFSETQ. V was clipped by 3 bases and J by 5 bases, with 26 bases between them.

This clonotype turned up a few times. The chain couples TRBV9 to TRBJ2-5; 8 positions match TRBD2. Germline V gives CDR1 SGDLS, CDR2 YYNGEE. There are 16 residues in the CDR3. After removal of 0 bases from V and 2 bases from J, the junction contained 6 bases not matched to a gene. CDR3 amino acids: CASSVEAGDFQETQYF. The DNA of the CDR3 is TGTGCCAGCAGCGTAGAAGCGGGAGACTTTCAAGAGACCCAGTACTTC.

A note on this clonotype: Compared with germline, one end of the junction differs, possibly owing to a read error. The V and J genes are TRBV29-1 and TRBJ2-7; D perhaps matches TRBD1 (5 bases). Looked up from germline, CDR1 is SQVTM and CDR2 is ANQGSEA. The CDR3 loop spans 13 amino acids. The CDR3 DNA reads TGCCGCGTTTTAGGCGACAGTCCCTACGAGCAGTACTTC. The encoded protein is CRVLGDSPYEQYF.

The chain uses TRBV11-2 and TRBJ2-5, with D possibly being TRBD2 (5 bases). The J call is uncertain, as TRBJ2-7 better fits the DNA end. The CDR3 contains 15 residues. In germline, CDR1 is SGHAT, CDR2 FQNNGV. CDR3 protein: CASSLWTCGSDEQYF. CDR3 bases: TGTGCCAGCAGCTTGTGGACTTGCGGTTCGGACGAGCAGTACTTC.

This rearrangement joins TRBV12-3 or TRBV12-4 to TRBJ1-5; perhaps TRBD1 as D (6 bases). Between the trimmed V and J ends, which lost 7 bases and 0 bases, there was a span of 13 bases. The CDR3 length is 15 residues. The chain's CDR3 is CASKGPGHSNQPQHF. The CDR3 DNA sequence: TGTGCCAGCAAAGGGCCGGGACATAGCAATCAGCCCCAGCATTTT.

V usage is TRBV24-1 and J usage is TRBJ2-1; no firm D call. V was pared by 1 base and J by 5 bases, with 14 bases between. Germline V gene data show CDR1 as KGHDR and CDR2 as SFDVKD. This CDR3 has 16 amino acids. CDR3 sequence: CATSDLNFGPDNEQFF. The CDR3 bases are TGTGCCACCAGTGATTTAAATTTTGGACCCGACAATGAGCAGTTCTTC.

The chain joins TRBV20-1 to TRBJ2-5; no reliable D call. Trimming shortened V by 5 bases and J by 2 bases, and 18 bases separated the two germline ends. Looked up from germline, CDR1 is DFQATT and CDR2 is SNEGSKA (reference sequence). The CDR3 consists of 15 residues. This chain's CDR3 is CSAGSPAPSQETQYF. CDR3 DNA sequence: TGCAGTGCTGGTTCGCCTGCACCATCGCAAGAGACCCAGTACTTC.